A single sample gave rise to the 10 T cell receptor beta chains below, sequenced in a study of T cell responses to AZD1222 COVID-19 vaccine. Profiled with immunoSEQ multiplex PCR; TCRdb holds only in-frame clones, not every one. The sample has 150,000 or so clones, 91% seen once. Here the sequenced sample was peripheral blood, taken 28 days after the second AZD1222 dose. The source of these receptors is an adult who received the AZD1222 COVID-19 vaccine.

The chain combines TRBV6-4 with TRBJ2-1; D perhaps matches TRBD2 (7 bases). Germline-derived CDR1 and CDR2 are MRHNA and SNTAGT. The V end was cut by 3 bases, the J end by 4 bases, with 13 bases between. CDR3 length: 15 amino acids. CDR3 sequence (DNA): TGTGCCAGCAGTGAGAGGGGGGGTCCATACAATGAGCAGTTCTTC. It codes for CASSERGGPYNEQFF.

This chain links TRBV19 with TRBJ2-5; 8 bases fit TRBD1. Germline V CDR1 and CDR2: LNHDA, SQIVND (reference sequence). CDR3 length equals 13 residues. J lost 2 bases, V lost 7 bases, and 3 bases had no gene match. The CDR3 DNA follows: TGTGCCAGTAAGGGGACAGGACAAGAGACCCAGTACTTC. Translating gives CASKGTGQETQYF.

The rearrangement joins TRBV9 to TRBJ2-1; D is uncertain. Germline loops: CDR1 SGDLS, CDR2 YYNGEE. The CDR3 sequence is 16 residues long. Trimming took off 0 bases at V and 0 bases at J, with 10 bases between the two ends. CDR3 nucleotide sequence: TGTGCCAGCAGCGTAGGAGAGGCGAGCTCCTACAATGAGCAGTTCTTC. Its translation: CASSVGEASSYNEQFF.

This chain joins TRBV6-5 and TRBJ1-2; TRBD1 matches at 7 bases. V gave up 8 bases and J gave up 4 bases; unmatched junction bases: 13. CDR3 length: 15 amino acids. Germline CDR1 MNHEY, CDR2 SVGAGI. CDR3 loop: CASLPRDSLGYGYTF. CDR3 DNA: TGTGCCAGCCTTCCCCGGGACAGCCTTGGCTATGGCTACACCTTC.

The V and J genes are TRBV21-1 and TRBJ2-7; TRBD2, the table's D call, lacks a check against the DNA. TRBV21-1 is annotated as a pseudogene. This CDR3 is 14 amino acids long. The CDR3 here is CASSKEGSRGEQYF. For the CDR3, the DNA is TGTGCCAGCAGCAAAGAGGGTAGCCGGGGCGAGCAGTACTTC.

This clone appeared a single time. V is TRBV19 and J is TRBJ1-1, with D unresolved. V dropped 2 bases and J dropped 6 bases, with 13 bases sitting between them. The CDR3 consists of 14 residues. In germline, CDR1 is LNHDA, CDR2 SQIVND (reference sequence). DNA of the CDR3: TGTGCCAGTAGTATACCCGGGCCTGGGGCTGAAGCTTTCTTT. Translated, it gives CASSIPGPGAEAFF.

The V call is TRBV6-6, the J call TRBJ2-1; D tentatively fits TRBD1 or TRBD2 (5 bases each). Trimming took 6 bases from V and 10 from J, leaving 19 bases between them. This CDR3 region has 14 residues. Per germline, CDR1 MNHNY and CDR2 SVGAGI (reference sequence). DNA for the CDR3: TGTGCCAGCAGGGGGACCGCTCGGGGCAGCGAGCAGTTCTTC. It yields the protein CASRGTARGSEQFF.

The rearrangement links TRBV5-6 to TRBJ2-1, with 9 bases aligning to TRBD1. The germline CDR1 and CDR2 sequences are SGHDT and YYEEEE. V dropped 4 bases and J dropped 7; count of bases not matched to a gene: 9. This CDR3 spans 15 amino acids. CDR3 sequence (DNA): TGTGCCAGCAGCGCGGGACAGGGTCACACTAATGAGCAGTTCTTC. It codes for CASSAGQGHTNEQFF.

The chain has TRBV5-6 and TRBJ2-2, with 8 bases identical to TRBD1. Trimming at V came to 2 bases and at J to 5 bases, leaving 8 bases not matched to a gene. The length of the CDR3 is 16 residues. Per germline, CDR1 SGHDT and CDR2 YYEEEE. The CDR3 is CASSLGTGRRTGELFF. CDR3 nucleotide sequence: TGTGCCAGCAGCTTAGGGACAGGCCGTCGTACCGGGGAGCTGTTTTTT.

In this sample, this clone turned up once. The chain links TRBV10-3 to TRBJ1-2, with 7 bases identical to TRBD1. The CDR3 is made up of 14 amino acids. Unmatched junction bases numbered 6, after V lost 3 bases and J lost 5 bases. Looked up from germline, CDR1 is ENHRY and CDR2 is SYGVKD. The DNA of the CDR3 is TGTGCCATCAGTGATTCCGGGACAGTGTATGGCTACACCTTC. Its translation: CAISDSGTVYGYTF.